This entry lists 22 T cell receptor beta chains sequenced from one sample in a study of tumor and adjacent non-tumor tissue in lung cancer. This sample's RNA came from whole unsorted tissue. This non-tumor lung sample came from over 3 cm beyond the tumor edge. TCRbeta libraries were built with three rounds of nested PCR, modified from ARM-PCR. Each CDR3 protein gets one entry after TCRdb re-called the multiplex PCR reads with MiXCR. This sample has about 43,000 distinct CDR3 sequences; 60% occur once, and the top ten carry 35% to 50%. The specimen sequenced was distant non-tumor lung tissue. All receptors derive from a man between 50 and 59 years old with non-small cell lung cancer.

Regarding this clonotype: Being one base from a much bigger clone, this may be a read error. CDR3 DNA: TGTGTCAGCAGCTTGGCGAGTCAGCCCCAGCATTTT. Translating it yields CVSSLASQPQHF. The chain joins TRBV5-8 to TRBJ1-5; D gene uncertain. The CDR3 is made up of 12 amino acids. Germline CDR1 SGHTS, CDR2 YDEGEE.

This clonotype was picked up one time. The CDR3 ends on some other residue instead of the conserved phenylalanine or tryptophan, so this is likely a read error. The V and J genes are TRBV30 and TRBJ2-6, with 7 bases aligning to TRBD1. V lost 8 bases and J lost 1; bases outside the gene matches: 8. Looked up from germline, CDR1 is GTSNPN and CDR2 is SVGIG (reference sequence). The CDR3 is made up of 15 amino acids. CDR3 protein: CAGTGVPSGANVLTL. The DNA of the CDR3 is TGTGCCGGAACAGGGGTTCCTTCTGGGGCCAACGTCCTGACTTTA.

In this sample, this clonotype turned up many times. The CDR3 sequence is CSVDISYEQYF. CDR3 DNA: TGCAGCGTTGACATAAGCTACGAGCAGTACTTC. The V and J genes are TRBV29-1 and TRBJ2-7; no clear D. Germline assignment: CDR1 SQVTM and CDR2 ANQGSEA. This CDR3 contains 11 residues. V lost 3 bases and J 3 bases, leaving 6 bases between the germline ends.

In regard to this clonotype: The junction and the germline gene differ at one end; a read error may be behind it. The chain couples TRBV12-3 or TRBV12-4 to TRBJ2-2, with D maybe TRBD2 (5 bases). The CDR3 sequence is 15 residues long. For the CDR3, the DNA is TGTGCCGGCAGTTTTCGACGGAAGAACACCGGGGAGCTGTCTTTT. It encodes CAGSFRRKNTGELSF.

To note about this clonotype: A junction end diverges from the germline sequence, so it may reflect a read error. V usage is TRBV29-1 and J usage is TRBJ1-2; D gene uncertain. CDR3 length: 12 residues. CDR1 SQVTM and CDR2 ANQGSEA come from the germline V gene. In nucleotides, the CDR3 is TGCGGCGTGGCGACCGGGCAAGGGTGCTACACCTTC. Translated: CGVATGQGCYTF.

As regards this clonotype: A much larger clone lies one base from this, so it may be a read error. The chain links TRBV7-9 to TRBJ2-7, with no clear D. Trimming removed 5 bases at V and 5 bases at J, with 13 bases between. This CDR3 comprises 13 residues. Germline V gene sequence: CDR1 SEHNR, CDR2 FQNEAQ (reference sequence). The CDR3 region is CASSTKGYNEQYF. As DNA, the CDR3 is TGTGCCAGCAGCACAAAGGGCTACAACGAGCAGTACTTC.

In regard to this clonotype: A much larger clone lies a single base off, so this may be a read error. V is TRBV6-6 and J is TRBJ2-2, with D possibly matching TRBD1 (6 bases). Germline CDR1 reads MNHNY; CDR2 reads SVGAGI (reference sequence). The CDR3 is 13 amino acids. The CDR3 loop is CVSSYTGTGELFF. For the CDR3, the DNA is TGTGTCAGCAGTTACACAGGGACCGGGGAGCTGTTTTTT.

With regard to this clonotype: A single base separates this from a much larger clone, so it may be a read error. The chain employs TRBV30 and TRBJ2-2; TRBD2 agrees at 8 bases. CDR1 is GTSNPN, CDR2 SVGIG, per germline (reference sequence). CDR3 length equals 14 residues. CDR3 sequence reads: CVWSKGLAIGELFF. The CDR3 DNA reads as TGTGTCTGGAGTAAAGGACTAGCTATCGGGGAGCTGTTTTTT.

The V call is TRBV19, the J call TRBJ1-6; D possibly corresponds to TRBD1 (6 bases). V lost 7 bases, J lost 10 bases, and 17 bases lay in between. The germline V gene has CDR1 LNHDA and CDR2 SQIVND (reference sequence). The CDR3 length is 14 residues. DNA of the CDR3: TGTGCCAGTAACACTCCGGTGGGGGGCTCACCCCTCCACTTT. Translation: CASNTPVGGSPLHF.

As regards this clonotype: This may stem from a read error, because a much larger clone lies one nucleotide away. The rearrangement joins TRBV4-1 to TRBJ1-6; TRBD1 might be the D (6 bases). CDR1 is MGHRA, CDR2 YSYEKL, per germline. The CDR3 is 15 amino acids. Here the CDR3 DNA reads TGCGCCAGCAACCAAGTGGGCAGGGGCAATTCACCCCTCCACTTT. Translated, it gives CASNQVGRGNSPLHF.

A note on this clonotype: The junction and the germline gene differ at one end; a read error may be behind it. The chain links TRBV6-1 to TRBJ2-7; TRBD2 aligns across 9 bases. CDR1 MNHNS and CDR2 SASEGT come from the germline V gene. CDR3 length: 14 residues. CDR3 DNA: TGTGCCAGCAACCGACTAGCGGAAGGTGGCGAGCAATACTTC. Translated, it gives CASNRLAEGGEQYF.

Note on this clonotype: A much larger clone is a single base away; this may be a read error. The gene calls are TRBV20-1 and TRBJ2-1; no clear D gene. Germline loops: CDR1 DFQATT, CDR2 SNEGSKA (reference sequence). V was clipped by 7 bases and J by 5 bases, with 15 bases between them. This CDR3 has 13 residues. The CDR3 DNA follows: TGCAGTGTCACATTAAGTTGGGACAATGAGCAGTTCTTC. Translated: CSVTLSWDNEQFF.

This clonotype was detected a few times. The chain uses TRBV7-9 and TRBJ2-3; 8 bases match TRBD1. Trimming took 5 bases from V and 1 from J; bases not matched to a gene: 5. This CDR3 is 15 amino acids long. Germline loops: CDR1 SEHNR, CDR2 FQNEAQ (reference sequence). In DNA form, the CDR3 reads TGTGCCAGCAGCGGGACAGGCTCTGGCACAGATACGCAGTATTTT. Encoded protein: CASSGTGSGTDTQYF.

V usage is TRBV5-1 and J usage is TRBJ2-1, with 9 nucleotides matching TRBD1. The CDR3 spans 14 residues. The germline CDR1 and CDR2 sequences are SGHRS and YFSETQ. J was trimmed by 9 bases and V by 3 bases; bases with no gene match: 7. This chain's CDR3 is CASSSGQGYVEQFF. The CDR3 DNA reads as TGCGCCAGCAGCTCGGGACAGGGCTACGTTGAGCAGTTCTTC.

This clonotype was seen a few times. A clone one base away is much larger, so this may be a read error. The V and J genes are TRBV6-1 and TRBJ1-1; D ambiguous. The V gene's germline CDR1 is MNHNS and CDR2 SASEGT. The CDR3 contains 12 residues. The CDR3 region has the DNA TGTGTCAGCAGTCTAGTCTTAACTGAAGCTTTCTTT. Translated, it gives CVSSLVLTEAFF.

With regard to this clonotype: The missing conserved phenylalanine or tryptophan at the end of this CDR3 makes a read error likely. The chain uses TRBV29-1 and TRBJ2-2, with TRBD2 matching 7 bases. The CDR3 length is 15 residues. Germline loops: CDR1 SQVTM, CDR2 ANQGSEA. The CDR3 protein is CNVDYGGGNTGKLFL. The CDR3 nucleotides are TGCAACGTTGATTATGGGGGAGGGAACACCGGGAAGCTGTTTTTA.

V and J are TRBV16 and TRBJ1-5; 10 bases match TRBD1. This CDR3 has 15 residues. V trimming: 3 bases; J trimming: 1 base; junction bases outside the gene matches: 0. Looked up from germline, CDR1 is KGHSY and CDR2 is FQNENV. The CDR3: CASSQGQGSNQPQHF. In DNA, the CDR3 is TGTGCCAGCAGCCAGGGACAGGGGAGCAATCAGCCCCAGCATTTT.

With respect to this clonotype: The junction differs from germline at one of its ends, possibly a read error. The rearrangement uses TRBV11-2 and TRBJ1-1; no clear D. Germline V CDR1 and CDR2: SGHAT, FQNNGV. The CDR3 length is 12 residues. CDR3 DNA: TGTACCAGCAGCCCCGCGAAGGGCTCAACTTTCTTT. Amino acid sequence: CTSSPAKGSTFF.

V usage is TRBV5-1 and J usage is TRBJ2-2; no firm D call. This CDR3 is built from 15 residues. Germline values: CDR1 SGHRS, CDR2 YFSETQ. V lost 5 bases to trimming and J lost 6 bases, with 17 bases between them. The chain's CDR3 is CASRETTMFPGELFF. CDR3 nucleotide sequence: TGCGCCAGCAGGGAAACGACAATGTTCCCCGGGGAGCTGTTTTTT.

This chain links TRBV5-1 with TRBJ2-1; D may be TRBD1 or TRBD2 (5 bases each). The CDR3 is 13 residues long. Germline lookup yields CDR1 SGHRS and CDR2 YFSETQ. V was pared by 4 bases and J by 10 bases, with 15 bases between. The CDR3 here is CASSLTLREEQFF. The CDR3 DNA reads as TGCGCCAGCAGCCTGACTCTCAGGGAGGAGCAGTTCTTC.

The chain combines TRBV30 with TRBJ2-5; no clear D gene. Germline-derived CDR1 and CDR2 are GTSNPN and SVGIG (reference sequence). V lost 0 bases and J 5 bases, leaving 10 bases between the germline ends. The CDR3 is 13 amino acids. CDR3 coding DNA: TGTGCCTGGAGTGTACTGGGCGGCGAGACCCAGTACTTC. Translating it yields CAWSVLGGETQYF.

This clonotype was counted many times. The CDR3 nucleotides read TGTGCCAGCTATAACTCCGAGGCCGGGGGGTCCTACGAGCAGTACTTC. Translated, it gives CASYNSEAGGSYEQYF. The chain combines TRBV6-6 with TRBJ2-7; TRBD2 agrees at 7 bases. The trim removed 8 bases at V and 1 base at J, leaving 14 bases unmatched. Germline values: CDR1 MNHNY, CDR2 SVGAGI (reference sequence). This CDR3 is 16 amino acids long.